The 9 T cell receptor beta chains listed next were all sequenced from one sample in a study of CD4 T cells in relation to SARS-CoV-2 and coronaviruses. Before the COVID-19 pandemic, during about 2010-2018, CD4+ T cells were taken from unexposed donors. After roughly ten days of culture, CD4+ T cells were isolated. These receptors have no identified antigens. Generated by immunoSEQ multiplex PCR, the TCRdb table keeps only in-frame clones and is missing some. In the table there are roughly 19,000 clones, 76% of which are singletons. The sample comprised CD4+ T cells from PBMCs, cultured in vitro. The receptors derive from a human donor in good health.

The chain joins TRBV19 to TRBJ2-1; TRBD2 agrees at 14 bases. With 5 bases clipped from V and 9 bases from J, the junction kept 12 bases outside the gene matches. Germline assignment: CDR1 LNHDA and CDR2 SQIVND (reference sequence). The CDR3 spans 17 residues. CDR3 coding DNA: TGTGCCAGTAGTCCCCTATGGGGGACTAGCGGGAGTGTTGAGCAGTTCTTC. Its translation is CASSPLWGTSGSVEQFF.

There are a few counts of this clone. The rearrangement links TRBV28 to TRBJ1-5, with D perhaps matching TRBD1 (6 bases). The CDR3 consists of 16 residues. V was pared by 2 bases and J by 4 bases, with 15 bases between. Looked up from germline, CDR1 is MDHEN and CDR2 is SYDVKM. The CDR3 sequence: CASSLGTAGENQPQHF. The DNA of the CDR3 is TGTGCCAGCAGTTTAGGGACGGCAGGGGAGAATCAGCCCCAGCATTTT.

This clone was found a few times. The chain recombines TRBV6-5 with TRBJ1-1, with D unresolved. Germline V CDR1 and CDR2: MNHEY, SVGAGI. Trimming removed 7 bases at V and 0 bases at J, with 12 bases between. This CDR3 spans 14 amino acids. The CDR3 loop is CASIGIFLNTEAFF. The CDR3 nucleotides read TGTGCCAGCATAGGCATTTTCTTGAACACTGAAGCTTTCTTT.

The rearrangement joins TRBV20-1 to TRBJ2-1; no reliable D call. Trimming took 3 bases from V and 0 from J, leaving 12 bases between them. The CDR3 length is 15 residues. Germline CDR1 reads DFQATT; CDR2 reads SNEGSKA (reference sequence). The chain's CDR3 is CSASRLSSSYNEQFF. CDR3 sequence (DNA): TGCAGTGCTAGTAGACTCTCTAGCTCCTACAATGAGCAGTTCTTC.

V usage is TRBV4-1 and J usage is TRBJ2-7, with D possibly matching TRBD2 (6 bases). The CDR3 consists of 15 residues. Germline V gene sequence: CDR1 MGHRA, CDR2 YSYEKL. The germline V and J ends were trimmed by 3 bases and 7 bases, with 19 bases remaining between them. The CDR3 loop is CASSQQGGLAKEQYF. In nucleotides, the CDR3 is TGCGCCAGCAGCCAGCAGGGAGGATTAGCCAAGGAGCAGTACTTC.

This clone has only a few counts. The chain couples TRBV7-3 to TRBJ2-7; D may match TRBD1 or TRBD2 (5 bases each). Germline CDR1 reads SGHTA; CDR2 reads FQGTGA. Trimming pared 2 bases from V and 7 bases from J, leaving 9 bases between. This CDR3 spans 12 amino acids. The CDR3 DNA reads as TGTGCCAGCAGCTTATCGGGGCAGGAGCAGTACTTC. Protein product: CASSLSGQEQYF.

The V gene is TRBV20-1, the J gene TRBJ2-1; D gene ambiguous. CDR1 DFQATT and CDR2 SNEGSKA come from the germline V gene (reference sequence). Trimming took 3 bases from V and 3 from J, leaving 15 bases between them. The CDR3 is 15 residues long. CDR3 nucleotides: TGCAGTGCTAGTGACCGGCAGAGACTCTACAATGAGCAGTTCTTC. Translated: CSASDRQRLYNEQFF.

The V and J genes are TRBV19 and TRBJ2-1, with TRBD2 matching 7 bases. The trim removed 5 bases at V and 7 bases at J, leaving 17 bases unmatched. The CDR3 is 17 amino acids. Germline-derived CDR1 and CDR2 are LNHDA and SQIVND (reference sequence). The CDR3 protein is CASSPRTVTGGWNEQFF. In DNA, the CDR3 is TGTGCCAGTAGTCCAAGGACTGTTACGGGAGGCTGGAATGAGCAGTTCTTC.

V and J are TRBV5-4 and TRBJ2-3; 11 nucleotides line up with TRBD2. This CDR3 is 15 amino acids long. Trimming cost V 4 bases and J 6 bases; bases outside gene matches: 7. CDR1 is SGHNT and CDR2 is YYREEE in the germline V gene (reference sequence). The CDR3 nucleotides are TGTGCCAGCAGCGCTACTAGCGGGAGTAAGGATACGCAGTATTTT. Translated: CASSATSGSKDTQYF.